The 30 T cell receptor beta chains in this list originate from one sample, sequenced in a study of control samples from healthy donors and cancer patients (dated by TCRdb to the early 2020s). Library construction relied on the immunoSEQ multiplex PCR assay. TCRdb holds this immuneACCESS table with in-frame rearrangements only. Some clones are missing; in checked studies, unresolved V genes explain under half, and the rest has no known cause. For this sample the table gives approximately 54,000 clones, of which around nine tenths were detected only once. The ten biggest clones cover approximately 40% of the sample. The sample was PBMCs. The receptor set was obtained from a man aged 50 to 60 with head and neck cancer.

Only one count was recorded for this clone. The J gene is TRBJ1-2, the V gene TRBV6-5; TRBD1 matches at 9 bases. Looked up from germline, CDR1 is MNHEY and CDR2 is SVGAGI. The trim removed 5 bases at V and 8 bases at J, leaving 12 bases unmatched. CDR3 length: 15 amino acids. The CDR3 DNA reads as TGTGCCAGCAGTAATCCGGGACAGGGAGGGGAAGGCTACACCTTC. Its protein product is CASSNPGQGGEGYTF.

The gene calls are TRBV13 and TRBJ2-7; D is possibly TRBD2 (6 bases). The V gene's germline CDR1 is PRHDT and CDR2 FYEKMQ (reference sequence). The ends were cut back, 5 bases at V and 0 bases at J, with 17 bases in the middle. The CDR3 length is 16 residues. CDR3 region: CASSRNRDWSSYEQYF. CDR3 nucleotide sequence: TGTGCCAGCAGCAGAAACCGGGACTGGAGCTCCTACGAGCAGTACTTC.

The chain employs TRBV28 and TRBJ2-1; 10 positions match TRBD1. Trimming took 5 bases from V and 5 from J; bases not matched to a gene: 3. CDR1 is MDHEN, CDR2 SYDVKM, per germline. This CDR3 region has 14 residues. Here the CDR3 reads CASSPGTGDNEQFF. In nucleotides, the CDR3 is TGTGCCAGCAGTCCCGGGACAGGGGACAATGAGCAGTTCTTC.

The chain links TRBV7-2 to TRBJ2-6; D possibly corresponds to TRBD1 (5 bases). The CDR3 sequence is 15 residues long. Trimming left V 3 bases short and J 0 bases short, with 6 bases between. Germline assignment: CDR1 SGHTA and CDR2 FQGNSA. CDR3: CASSLDTSGANVLTF. CDR3 nucleotide sequence: TGTGCCAGCAGCTTGGACACCTCTGGGGCCAACGTCCTGACTTTC.

This clone appeared once. J is TRBJ2-7 and V is TRBV11-3, with 10 positions matching TRBD2. CDR1 and CDR2 from the germline V gene are SGHNT and YENEEA. CDR3 size: 15 residues. The J segment lost 0 bases and the V segment lost 3 bases, leaving 2 bases of the junction unmatched. The CDR3 protein is CASSFSGRISYEQYF. Here the CDR3 DNA reads TGTGCCAGCAGCTTTAGCGGGAGGATCTCCTACGAGCAGTACTTC.

This sequence joins TRBV5-4 and TRBJ1-2; no firm D call. Trimming cost V 0 bases and J 8 bases, with 11 bases left between them. The CDR3 consists of 13 residues. Germline CDR1 is SGHNT and CDR2 is YYREEE (reference sequence). CDR3: CASSLEGGTGYTF. CDR3 sequence (DNA): TGTGCCAGCAGCTTGGAGGGAGGTACAGGCTACACCTTC.

V and J are TRBV6-2 or TRBV6-3 and TRBJ1-2, with D possibly matching TRBD1 (6 bases). This CDR3 has 14 amino acids. Germline V gene lookup returns CDR1 MNHEY and CDR2 SVGEGT. The ends were cut back, 7 bases at V and 6 bases at J, with 18 bases in the middle. Written as DNA, the CDR3 is TGTGCCAGCAACCCGACAGGATTTGGCCATGGCTACACCTTC. Protein sequence: CASNPTGFGHGYTF.

The V and J genes are TRBV28 and TRBJ1-1; D is possibly TRBD1 (6 bases). Trimming took 2 bases from V and 9 from J, leaving 16 bases between them. CDR3 length: 14 residues. Germline values: CDR1 MDHEN, CDR2 SYDVKM. CDR3 region: CASSLQQGGRKAFF. The CDR3 region has the DNA TGTGCCAGCAGTTTACAACAGGGTGGGAGGAAAGCTTTCTTT. The whole variable domain, remainder taken from reference TRBV28 and TRBJ1-1, is DVKVTQSSRYLVKRTGEKVFLECVQDMDHENMFWYRQDPGLGLRLIYFSYDVKMKEKGDIPEGYSVSREKKERFSLILESASTNQTSMYLCASSLQQGGRKAFFGQGTRLTVV.

The chain uses TRBV3-1 (or the pseudogene TRBV3-2) and TRBJ1-3; maybe TRBD1 (5 bases). This CDR3 region has 11 residues. Germline CDR1 LGHDT, CDR2 YNNKEL (reference sequence). V lost 4 bases, J lost 7 bases, and 5 bases lay in between. CDR3 protein: CASSRGNTIYF. CDR3 nucleotide sequence: TGTGCCAGCAGCCGGGGCAACACCATATATTTT.

The J gene is TRBJ2-7, the V gene TRBV7-9; possible D gene TRBD2, 5 bases. This CDR3 has 13 amino acids. Between the trimmed V and J ends, which lost 1 base and 3 bases, there was a span of 7 bases. Germline CDR1 SEHNR, CDR2 FQNEAQ (reference sequence). Here the CDR3 DNA reads TGTGCCAGCAGCTTAGGAGGGAACTACGAGCAGTACTTC. Its translation is CASSLGGNYEQYF.

The V gene is TRBV7-9, the J gene TRBJ2-7; 8 positions match TRBD1. CDR1 is SEHNR and CDR2 is FQNEAQ in the germline V gene (reference sequence). Trimming took 5 bases from V and 3 from J; bases not matched to a gene: 3. The length of the CDR3 is 13 residues. Here the CDR3 reads CASSTTGVYEQYF. Here the CDR3 DNA reads TGTGCCAGCAGCACGACAGGGGTCTACGAGCAGTACTTC.

This clone was found once. The V gene is TRBV5-1, the J gene TRBJ2-3; 9 nucleotides match TRBD2. The CDR3 contains 15 residues. Germline CDR1 SGHRS, CDR2 YFSETQ. Trimming at V came to 4 bases and at J to 6 bases, leaving 9 bases not matched to a gene. CDR3 DNA sequence: TGCGCCAGCAGCACCCTAGCGGGAACACGGGATACGCAGTATTTT. Residues: CASSTLAGTRDTQYF.

The V call is TRBV20-1, the J call TRBJ2-5, with 9 bases lining up with TRBD2. Per the germline V gene, CDR1 is DFQATT and CDR2 is SNEGSKA (reference sequence). The CDR3 length is 14 residues. V lost 3 bases, J lost 4 bases, and 6 bases stayed unmatched. CDR3 in amino acids: CSASRLADLETQYF. The CDR3 coding sequence is TGCAGTGCTAGTCGACTAGCGGACCTAGAGACCCAGTACTTC.

The V gene is TRBV7-2, the J gene TRBJ2-4; the D gene is possibly TRBD1 (6 bases). V lost 2 bases to trimming and J lost 5 bases, with 7 bases between them. Germline CDR1 reads SGHTA; CDR2 reads FQGNSA. The CDR3 is 13 residues long. The CDR3 loop is CASSLTGQNIQYF. In DNA form, the CDR3 reads TGTGCCAGCAGCTTAACAGGGCAAAACATTCAGTACTTC.

This sequence joins TRBV6-5 and TRBJ1-6; D might be TRBD1 (5 bases). Per the germline V gene, CDR1 is MNHEY and CDR2 is SVGAGI. The CDR3 is 14 amino acids. Trimming shortened V by 6 bases and J by 5 bases, and 11 bases separated the two germline ends. CDR3 in DNA: TGTGCCAGCAGGGCGGGGCAGGATAATTCACCCCTCCACTTT. Protein sequence: CASRAGQDNSPLHF.

The chain uses TRBV28 and TRBJ2-5, with 10 bases matching TRBD2. Trimming cost V 6 bases and J 4 bases; bases outside gene matches: 5. The CDR3 is 14 residues long. From germline, CDR1 is MDHEN and CDR2 SYDVKM. For the CDR3, the DNA is TGTGCCAGCAGACCAACTAGCGGGGTAGAGACCCAGTACTTC. Residues: CASRPTSGVETQYF.

This clone was observed a handful of times. This chain uses TRBV7-3 with TRBJ1-1, with TRBD1 identical over 9 bases. In germline, CDR1 is SGHTA, CDR2 FQGTGA. This CDR3 spans 14 amino acids. V trimming: 5 bases; J trimming: 5 bases; junction bases outside the gene matches: 6. The CDR3 nucleotides are TGTGCCAGCAGCGGACAGGGGCCGGGTACTGAAGCTTTCTTT. Protein product: CASSGQGPGTEAFF.

The rearrangement joins TRBV20-1 to TRBJ2-4; the match to TRBD1 covers 9 bases. CDR1 DFQATT and CDR2 SNEGSKA come from the germline V gene (reference sequence). CDR3 length equals 11 residues. Losses at the gene ends were 5 bases for V and 8 bases for J; bases not matched to a gene: 1. CDR3 nucleotide sequence: TGCAGTGCTGACAGGGGGGACATTCAGTACTTC. Residues: CSADRGDIQYF.

The chain joins TRBV6-6 to TRBJ2-5; 11 bases fit TRBD2. The CDR3 is 14 amino acids. Looked up from germline, CDR1 is MNHNY and CDR2 is SVGAGI (reference sequence). Germline trimming cut 5 bases from V and 7 bases from J; bases unmatched to any gene: 6. The CDR3: CASSDSGGAVTQYF. The CDR3 nucleotides are TGTGCCAGCAGTGATAGCGGGGGGGCCGTGACCCAGTACTTC.

The chain joins TRBV19 to TRBJ1-3, with no clear D. The ends were cut back, 5 bases at V and 4 bases at J, with 6 bases in the middle. This CDR3 region has 12 residues. Germline lookup yields CDR1 LNHDA and CDR2 SQIVND (reference sequence). The CDR3 DNA reads as TGTGCCAGTAGTCCACTAGGAAACACCATATATTTT. Translated, it gives CASSPLGNTIYF.

V gene TRBV4-2 combines with J gene TRBJ1-6; TRBD1 is a possible D gene (5 bases). V lost 0 bases and J lost 6, with 9 bases in between. This CDR3 is built from 15 residues. CDR1 LGHNA and CDR2 YNFKEQ come from the germline V gene. DNA of the CDR3: TGTGCCAGCAGCCAAGATGGGCAGGGTAATTCACCCCTCCACTTT. Translated, it gives CASSQDGQGNSPLHF.

The chain combines TRBV4-1 with TRBJ2-3, with D perhaps matching TRBD2 (5 bases). Trimming removed 1 base from V and 3 bases from J, with 8 bases in between. The CDR3 has 14 amino acids. Per germline, CDR1 MGHRA and CDR2 YSYEKL. CDR3 bases: TGCGCCAGCAGCCAAGCTACTAGTACAGATACGCAGTATTTT. This encodes CASSQATSTDTQYF.

The chain joins TRBV4-1 to TRBJ2-3; D is perhaps TRBD1 (5 bases). Trimming stripped 3 bases from V and 1 base from J, with 11 bases between. Germline-derived CDR1 and CDR2 are MGHRA and YSYEKL. This CDR3 spans 15 amino acids. For the CDR3, the DNA is TGCGCCAGCAGCCACCCCGGCAGGGGCACAGATACGCAGTATTTT. It yields the protein CASSHPGRGTDTQYF.

This chain links TRBV27 with TRBJ1-3; 8 bases map to TRBD1. The V segment lost 6 bases and the J segment 4 bases; nucleotides outside the gene matches: 8. This CDR3 is built from 15 residues. The germline V gene encodes CDR1 MNHEY and CDR2 SMNVEV (reference sequence). The CDR3: CASRHLTGEGNTIYF. The CDR3 DNA is TGTGCCAGCAGACACCTGACAGGGGAGGGAAACACCATATATTTT.

J is TRBJ2-3 and V is TRBV6-5; possible D gene TRBD2, 5 bases. V shed 7 bases and J shed 0 bases, with 14 bases lying between them. Germline CDR1 reads MNHEY; CDR2 reads SVGAGI. This CDR3 has 15 residues. The CDR3 loop is CASTSLGVSTDTQYF. The CDR3 DNA follows: TGTGCCAGCACATCCCTCGGGGTTAGCACAGATACGCAGTATTTT.

The chain couples TRBV5-6 to TRBJ2-2; perhaps TRBD1 as D (6 bases). The germline V and J ends were trimmed by 1 base and 7 bases, with 20 bases remaining between them. The CDR3 has 17 residues. Germline CDR1 and CDR2: SGHDT and YYEEEE. The CDR3 bases are TGTGCCAGCAGCTTGTGGTGGGGGCCCTCGAGGGACGGGGAGCTGTTTTTT. It yields the protein CASSLWWGPSRDGELFF. The complete variable domain, with remaining parts taken from reference TRBV5-6 and TRBJ2-2, reads DAGVTQSPTHLIKTRGQQVTLRCSPKSGHDTVSWYQQALGQGPQFIFQYYEEEERQRGNFPDRFSGHQFPNYSSELNVNALLLGDSALYLCASSLWWGPSRDGELFFGEGSRLTVL.

The chain carries TRBV18 and TRBJ2-3, with 8 positions matching TRBD1. Per the germline V gene, CDR1 is KGHSH and CDR2 is LQKENI. The V and J ends lost 5 bases and 1 base, in that order; junction bases with no gene match: 8. CDR3 length: 16 residues. CDR3: CASSLSRGLGTDTQYF. CDR3 DNA sequence: TGTGCCAGCTCATTATCCAGGGGGCTCGGCACAGATACGCAGTATTTT. Looking up the rest from reference TRBV18 and TRBJ2-3 gives the full variable domain: NAGVMQNPRHLVRRRGQEARLRCSPMKGHSHVYWYRQLPEEGLKFMVYLQKENIIDESGMPKERFSAEFPKEGPSILRIQQVVRGDSAAYFCASSLSRGLGTDTQYFGPGTRLTVL.

This chain uses TRBV4-2 with TRBJ2-7, with TRBD1 as a possible D gene (7 bases). CDR1 is LGHNA, CDR2 YNFKEQ, per germline. The ends were cut back, 8 bases at V and 7 bases at J, with 27 bases in the middle. The CDR3 runs 16 residues. CDR3 DNA sequence: TGTGCCAGCGTCAATTCTCGGGGGACAGCGGCGGGGGAGCAGTACTTC. The encoded protein is CASVNSRGTAAGEQYF.

This chain uses TRBV4-1 with TRBJ2-6; D gene unclear. Trimming took 4 bases from V and 0 from J, leaving 10 bases between them. The CDR3 is made up of 16 amino acids. Germline V lookup: CDR1 MGHRA, CDR2 YSYEKL. CDR3 nucleotides: TGCGCCAGCAGCCCCACCTTGGCCTCTGGGGCCAACGTCCTGACTTTC. Its protein product is CASSPTLASGANVLTF.

This chain links TRBV7-6 with TRBJ2-7; maybe TRBD2 (6 bases). The CDR3 is made up of 16 amino acids. Germline-derived CDR1 and CDR2 are SGHVS and FNYEAQ. Between the trimmed V and J ends, which lost 5 bases and 5 bases, there was a span of 22 bases. The DNA of the CDR3 is TGTGCCAGCAGCCCACTGGGGCGGAGGGCCGGGAACGAGCAGTACTTC. Its protein is CASSPLGRRAGNEQYF.